This passage covers 31 T cell receptor beta chains from one sample sequenced in a study of blood T cell repertoires in COVID-19. The data were produced by immunoSEQ multiplex PCR, yet TCRdb's version contains in-frame clones alone and is incomplete. The sample includes about 8,000 clones, under 90% seen only once; the top ten take about 30%. Specimen: peripheral blood. Every receptor here comes from a human donor in a cohort sampled during active COVID-19.

V is TRBV5-1 and J is TRBJ2-7, with 7 nucleotides matching TRBD1. The CDR3 length is 15 residues. After removal of 4 bases from V and 5 bases from J, the junction contained 12 bases not matched to a gene. The germline V gene has CDR1 SGHRS and CDR2 YFSETQ. CDR3 sequence reads: CASSIRDRWPNEQYV. The CDR3 DNA follows: TGCGCCAGCAGCATCCGGGACAGATGGCCTAACGAGCAGTACGTC.

The chain links TRBV19 to TRBJ1-6, with TRBD1 matching over 9 bases. The V gene's germline CDR1 is LNHDA and CDR2 SQIVND (reference sequence). The CDR3 covers 14 residues. The J segment lost 9 bases and the V segment lost 7 bases, leaving 7 bases of the junction unmatched. This CDR3 reads CASTTGGSASPLHF. The CDR3 DNA is TGTGCCAGTACGACAGGGGGATCTGCTTCACCCCTCCACTTT.

The chain recombines TRBV6-6 with TRBJ1-2; the D gene is possibly TRBD1 (6 bases). CDR3 size: 14 residues. V was cut by 2 bases and J by 4 bases, with 11 bases left in between. The germline gives CDR1 MNHNY, CDR2 SVGAGI (reference sequence). The CDR3 region has the DNA TGTGCCAGCAGTTACCCGGACAGCTCCTATGGCTACACCTTC. It translates to CASSYPDSSYGYTF.

The J gene is TRBJ2-5, the V gene TRBV9; D might be TRBD1 (5 bases). Germline-derived CDR1 and CDR2 are SGDLS and YYNGEE. CDR3 length equals 15 residues. The V gene lost 4 bases and the J gene lost 9 bases, with 22 bases spanning the gap. Here the CDR3 reads CASSPLSDTRVAQYF. DNA for the CDR3: TGTGCCAGCAGCCCCTTATCGGACACCCGGGTGGCCCAGTACTTC. Variable domain in full (rest from reference TRBV9 and TRBJ2-5): DSGVTQTPKHLITATGQRVTLRCSPRSGDLSVYWYQQSLDQGLQFLIQYYNGEERAKGNILERFSAQQFPDLHSELNLSSLELGDSALYFCASSPLSDTRVAQYFGPGTRLLVL.

This clone was counted a single time. The J gene is TRBJ2-3, the V gene TRBV7-2; 15 bases map to TRBD2. The J segment lost 3 bases and the V segment lost 4 bases, leaving 11 bases of the junction unmatched. Germline lookup yields CDR1 SGHTA and CDR2 FQGNSA. The CDR3 runs 19 residues. Here the CDR3 reads CASSSTRTSGGVRTDTQYF. DNA of the CDR3: TGTGCCAGCAGCTCGACACGGACTAGCGGGGGGGTAAGGACAGATACGCAGTATTTT.

The chain combines TRBV7-6 with TRBJ2-1; D is undetermined. This CDR3 has 13 amino acids. Germline V gene data show CDR1 as SGHVS and CDR2 as FNYEAQ. Trimming removed 1 base from V and 4 bases from J, with 5 bases in between. Here the CDR3 DNA reads TGTGCCAGCAGCTTAGAGCTATACAATGAGCAGTTCTTC. Its protein is CASSLELYNEQFF.

V and J are TRBV7-2 and TRBJ1-1; D remains ambiguous. V was clipped by 3 bases and J by 1 base, with 12 bases between them. The CDR3 is 15 residues long. Germline CDR1 is SGHTA and CDR2 is FQGNSA. In DNA form, the CDR3 reads TGTGCCAGCAGCTTTGGGCCTGTTAGGAACACTGAAGCTTTCTTT. Translating it yields CASSFGPVRNTEAFF.

The CDR3 coding sequence is TGTGCCAGCAGCTTAAGGGAGAATGAGCAGTTCTTC. Its translation is CASSLRENEQFF. The V call is TRBV7-9, the J call TRBJ2-1; tentative D call: TRBD2 (5 bases). V shed 2 bases and J shed 7 bases, with 6 bases lying between them. The length of the CDR3 is 12 residues. The germline V gene has CDR1 SEHNR and CDR2 FQNEAQ (reference sequence).

The rearrangement joins TRBV5-6 to TRBJ2-2; 9 nucleotides align to TRBD1. The germline gives CDR1 SGHDT, CDR2 YYEEEE. The CDR3 is 16 residues long. The V segment lost 2 bases and the J segment 7 bases; nucleotides outside the gene matches: 9. The DNA of the CDR3 is TGTGCCAGCAGCTTATACAGGGGGCTCTCGATCGGGGAGCTGTTTTTT. It is translated as CASSLYRGLSIGELFF.

This rearrangement joins TRBV9 to TRBJ1-4; D is possibly TRBD1 (5 bases). The CDR3 is made up of 14 amino acids. Trimming cost V 0 bases and J 3 bases, with 6 bases left between them. The germline V gene has CDR1 SGDLS and CDR2 YYNGEE. The CDR3 here is CASSVEGANEKLFF. The CDR3 DNA sequence: TGTGCCAGCAGCGTAGAAGGGGCTAATGAAAAACTGTTTTTT.

The chain employs TRBV11-2 and TRBJ2-3, with TRBD2 matching 9 bases. V lost 2 bases and J lost 0; bases outside the gene matches: 0. Germline CDR1 reads SGHAT; CDR2 reads FQNNGV. This CDR3 has 15 residues. CDR3 amino acids: CASSLLAGSTDTQYF. DNA of the CDR3: TGTGCCAGCAGCTTACTAGCGGGGAGCACAGATACGCAGTATTTT.

The J gene is TRBJ1-1, the V gene TRBV3-1 (or the pseudogene TRBV3-2); TRBD1 is a possible D gene (5 bases). The CDR3 is made up of 12 amino acids. Germline values: CDR1 LGHDT, CDR2 YNNKEL (reference sequence). V was shortened by 4 bases and J by 8 bases, with 11 bases between the two germline ends. CDR3 protein: CASSLGGLEAFF. Here the CDR3 DNA reads TGTGCCAGCAGCCTCGGGGGTTTAGAAGCTTTCTTT.

A single count supports this clone. The gene calls are TRBV11-2 and TRBJ2-1; D is unresolved. The CDR3 contains 16 residues. Trimming stripped 1 base from V and 0 bases from J, with 10 bases between. CDR1 and CDR2 (germline): SGHAT, FQNNGV. The CDR3 protein is CASSLGLRSSYNEQFF. The CDR3 DNA reads TGTGCCAGCAGCTTAGGTCTCCGGAGCTCCTACAATGAGCAGTTCTTC.

The chain has TRBV28 and TRBJ1-2; weak D call: TRBD1 (6 bases). The length of the CDR3 is 15 residues. Looked up from germline, CDR1 is MDHEN and CDR2 is SYDVKM. The V and J ends lost 4 bases and 0 bases respectively, with 12 bases between them. This CDR3 is CASSSLWDTNYGYTF. The CDR3, as DNA: TGTGCCAGCAGTTCTCTTTGGGACACTAACTATGGCTACACCTTC.

V and J are TRBV19 and TRBJ2-3; 9 bases agree with TRBD2. J gave up 4 bases and V 8 bases, and 10 bases lay outside the gene matches. CDR1 and CDR2 from the germline V gene are LNHDA and SQIVND (reference sequence). The CDR3 spans 15 residues. CDR3: CASSMEREAADTQYF. For the CDR3, the DNA is TGTGCCAGTTCCATGGAGCGGGAGGCTGCAGATACGCAGTATTTT.

V usage is TRBV24-1 and J usage is TRBJ2-3; weak D call: TRBD1 (5 bases). V was trimmed by 0 bases and J by 4 bases, leaving 13 bases between them. CDR3 length equals 16 residues. Germline lookup yields CDR1 KGHDR and CDR2 SFDVKD. For the CDR3, the DNA is TGTGCCACCAGTGATTTGGCAGGGCCAGGAGCAGATACGCAGTATTTT. Amino acid sequence: CATSDLAGPGADTQYF.

This clone came up once. The V gene is TRBV6-5, the J gene TRBJ2-2, with D uncertain. With 2 bases removed from V and 1 base from J, the gap between germline ends came to 5 bases. The CDR3 loop spans 14 amino acids. The V gene's germline CDR1 is MNHEY and CDR2 SVGAGI. The CDR3 protein is CASSYQKNTGELFF. CDR3 DNA sequence: TGTGCCAGCAGTTACCAGAAGAACACCGGGGAGCTGTTTTTT.

This chain uses TRBV9 with TRBJ2-1, with TRBD2 matching 8 bases. J gave up 7 bases and V 2 bases, and 8 bases lay outside the gene matches. The CDR3 runs to 15 residues. Germline CDR1 is SGDLS and CDR2 is YYNGEE. The CDR3 DNA follows: TGTGCCAGCAGCGTCTGGACTAGCAAGGTAAATGAGCAGTTCTTC. Its translation is CASSVWTSKVNEQFF.

The chain is built from TRBV6-5 and TRBJ1-2, with TRBD1 matching 7 bases. The length of the CDR3 is 14 residues. CDR1 is MNHEY, CDR2 SVGAGI, per germline. V shed 2 bases, J shed 2 bases, and the junction held 2 bases outside the gene matches. CDR3 nucleotide sequence: TGTGCCAGCAGTTACGGGACAGTGAACTATGGCTACACCTTC. It translates to CASSYGTVNYGYTF.

V is TRBV6-5 and J is TRBJ2-1, with D perhaps TRBD2 (5 bases). The CDR3 is 15 residues long. Germline V CDR1 and CDR2: MNHEY, SVGAGI. The V gene lost 0 bases and the J gene lost 4 bases, with 10 bases spanning the gap. CDR3 sequence (DNA): TGTGCCAGCAGTTACTCGATGCGCGGGTACAATGAGCAGTTCTTC. Protein sequence: CASSYSMRGYNEQFF.

This chain links TRBV24-1 with TRBJ2-1; TRBD2 matches 8 bases. Germline values: CDR1 KGHDR, CDR2 SFDVKD. With 7 bases clipped from V and 5 bases from J, the junction kept 9 bases outside the gene matches. CDR3 length: 15 amino acids. The CDR3 spells CATRGVTSADNEQFF. CDR3 nucleotide sequence: TGTGCCACCAGGGGGGTGACTAGCGCCGACAATGAGCAGTTCTTC.

V is TRBV5-1 and J is TRBJ1-2, with D perhaps matching TRBD1 (5 bases). The CDR3 is made up of 13 amino acids. Germline V gene data show CDR1 as SGHRS and CDR2 as YFSETQ. Trimming took 4 bases from V and 5 from J, leaving 12 bases between them. The CDR3 sequence: CASSPGQLYGYTF. The CDR3 DNA is TGCGCCAGCAGCCCCGGACAACTATATGGCTACACCTTC. Based on the CDR3 plus reference TRBV5-1 and TRBJ1-2, the full variable domain is KAGVTQTPRYLIKTRGQQVTLSCSPISGHRSVSWYQQTPGQGLQFLFEYFSETQRNKGNFPGRFSGRQFSNSRSEMNVSTLELGDSALYLCASSPGQLYGYTFGSGTRLTVV.

This chain connects TRBV9 to TRBJ2-7; D not certain. This CDR3 has 11 amino acids. CDR1 and CDR2 (germline): SGDLS, YYNGEE. V was pared by 3 bases and J by 3 bases, with 4 bases between. The CDR3: CASSDNYEQYF. CDR3 sequence (DNA): TGTGCCAGCAGCGACAACTACGAGCAGTACTTC.

This clone was seen once. The V and J genes are TRBV7-3 and TRBJ2-5, with 7 positions matching TRBD2. The CDR3 is made up of 15 amino acids. Trimming cost V 2 bases and J 2 bases; bases outside gene matches: 5. The germline V gene has CDR1 SGHTA and CDR2 FQGTGA. CDR3 sequence: CASSLWSAGQETQYF. CDR3 DNA: TGTGCCAGCAGCTTATGGTCAGCGGGGCAAGAGACCCAGTACTTC.

This chain connects TRBV7-9 to TRBJ2-3; TRBD2 might be the D (6 bases). This CDR3 is built from 14 residues. Germline-derived CDR1 and CDR2 are SEHNR and FQNEAQ (reference sequence). The germline V and J ends were trimmed by 6 bases and 2 bases, with 12 bases remaining between them. The CDR3 loop reads CASRGSGPTDTQYF. The CDR3 DNA reads as TGTGCCAGCAGAGGTAGCGGCCCCACAGATACGCAGTATTTT.

The rearrangement uses TRBV7-2 and TRBJ2-2, with a weak D call TRBD2 (6 bases). V lost 5 bases, J lost 1 base, and 17 bases lay in between. This CDR3 has 17 amino acids. In germline, CDR1 is SGHTA, CDR2 FQGNSA. This CDR3 is CASSPAGWGVNTGELFF. CDR3 DNA sequence: TGTGCCAGCAGCCCGGCCGGTTGGGGGGTGAACACCGGGGAGCTGTTTTTT.

A few counts support this clone. The rearrangement uses TRBV6-5 and TRBJ2-5; possibly TRBD1 for D (5 bases). CDR1 and CDR2 from the germline V gene are MNHEY and SVGAGI. The V end was cut by 6 bases, the J end by 5 bases, with 10 bases between. The CDR3 spans 12 residues. CDR3 protein: CASRAGRETQYF. The CDR3 coding sequence is TGTGCCAGCAGGGCAGGGCGGGAGACCCAGTACTTC.

V gene TRBV6-2 or TRBV6-3 combines with J gene TRBJ1-1; 7 bases line up with TRBD1. V lost 5 bases and J lost 0; bases outside the gene matches: 6. The CDR3 contains 15 residues. Germline V gives CDR1 MNHEY, CDR2 SVGEGT. The CDR3 nucleotides are TGTGCCAGCAGTCAGAACAGGGGACTGAACACTGAAGCTTTCTTT. As protein: CASSQNRGLNTEAFF.

This clone was detected a few times. The chain combines TRBV4-2 with TRBJ1-2; no definite D call. The V end lost 0 bases, the J end lost 0 bases, and 5 bases lay between the germline ends. This CDR3 region has 14 residues. Per the germline V gene, CDR1 is LGHNA and CDR2 is YNFKEQ. The CDR3 loop reads CASSQEPANYGYTF. The CDR3 nucleotides are TGTGCCAGCAGCCAAGAACCGGCTAACTATGGCTACACCTTC.

The CDR3: CASSLNGGRSGNEQFF. In DNA form, the CDR3 reads TGTGCCAGCAGCTTGAACGGCGGGAGGTCGGGCAATGAGCAGTTCTTC. The chain employs TRBV5-5 and TRBJ2-1; 8 bases agree with TRBD2. Germline V gene sequence: CDR1 SGHKS, CDR2 YYEKEE (reference sequence). V was pared by 1 base and J by 6 bases, with 9 bases of the junction left unmatched. There are 16 residues in the CDR3.

The chain carries TRBV4-3 and TRBJ2-1; the D is unclear. The CDR3 loop spans 12 amino acids. The germline V gene has CDR1 LGHNA and CDR2 YSLEER. Trimming left V 0 bases short and J 11 bases short, with 8 bases between. The CDR3 loop is CASSQDVAQQFF. The CDR3 region has the DNA TGCGCCAGCAGCCAAGATGTAGCACAGCAGTTCTTC.